The clone carrying this T cell receptor (beta chain) was observed many times. The source of the sample is a study of identical twins. TCRdb re-called the 5' RACE reads through MiXCR, storing one row per CDR3 protein. Of some 96,000 distinct CDR3 sequences listed, 5.9% are singletons. V trimming: 5 bases; J trimming: 7 bases; junction bases outside the gene matches: 7. This CDR3 is 14 amino acids long. The receptor was derived from a woman aged 45 to 65 in good health. The material sequenced was memory T cells sorted from blood. This chain joins TRBV12-3 or TRBV12-4 and TRBJ2-5; TRBD2 agrees at 10 bases. CDR3 residues: CASSASGRTRTQYF. For the CDR3, the DNA is TGTGCCAGCAGTGCTAGCGGGAGAACGCGGACCCAGTACTTC.